The clone carrying this T cell receptor (beta chain) was recorded many times. The antigen remains unidentified. The iRepertoire nested amplicon-rescue multiplex PCR amplified TCR alpha and beta CDR3s from RNA. Tissue mRNA or PBMC total RNA, roughly 95-400 ng, went into one-step reverse transcription and amplification. In TCRdb, the multiplex PCR reads were re-called with MiXCR into one record per CDR3 protein. The profile shows approximately 12,000 distinct CDR3 sequences, less than 30% of them singletons. The data originate from a study of glioma-infiltrating T cells. Study-wide points: Gliomas, especially low-grade, showed above-expected tissue-blood divergence; non-neoplastic patients showed below. Only very few CDR3 sequences appeared in both tissue and blood.

Germline CDR1 is MGHRA and CDR2 is YSYEKL. The junction had 6 bases not matched to a gene; V was cut back by 2 bases and J by 4 bases. CDR3 length: 15 residues. The receptor was isolated from a human donor with low-grade glioma or glioblastoma, undergoing nonglioma brain surgery, or in good health (not recorded which). The chain carries TRBV4-1 and TRBJ2-3; 7 positions agree with TRBD1. Material: glioma tissue, nonneoplastic brain tissue, or PBMCs (not recorded which). The CDR3 sequence is CASSQTRTGPDTQYF. Written as DNA, the CDR3 is TGCGCCAGCAGCCAAACCCGGACAGGACCAGATACGCAGTATTTT.